This TCR beta chain was obtained from a study of blood T cell repertoires in COVID-19 (dated by TCRdb to between 2020 and 2021). In the study overall: Samples from collaborators originated in the United States, Italy and Spain and spanned both the acute and convalescent phases of COVID-19. The prospective study material was composed of cDNA or gDNA derived from T cells, B-cell-depleted T cells, or PBMCs. The dataset comprised deeply sampled blood TCRbeta repertoires from subjects exposed to, actively infected with, or recovered from COVID-19. A freely available public database, intended as a resource for researchers studying the immune response to SARS-CoV-2, is where the repertoires were released. The samples were drawn from the first 160 participants of the ongoing ImmuneRACE study and from 1,254 subjects provided by 6 global collaborators. A de-identified subject ID, COVID-19 status, age in years and sex were almost always included in the sample metadata. HLA class I and class II types, where available, came from metadata supplied by the sample provider rather than from assay-based typing.

TCRbeta CDR3 regions were amplified from genomic DNA by means of the immunoSEQ Assay, a bias-controlled multiplex PCR. The paper's processing steps were these. Within the assay, amplification of reference gene primers was used to estimate how many nucleated cells each sample contained. To quantify the absolute abundance of each unique TCRbeta CDR3 rearrangement, sequence reads were collapsed and filtered. Productive Simpson clonality was computed per sample as the square root of Simpson's diversity index over productive rearrangements. Not all clones reach the TCRdb copy of this immuneACCESS table, which keeps in-frame sequences only. Checked studies attribute under half of the gap to unresolved V genes and leave the rest unexplained. The V and J calls and the clone size are those of that table, but D and trimming were determined from the DNA. Within this sample are 200,000 to 250,000 clones, with about 86% of them counted one time only. Roughly 3% of the sample lies in the top ten.

Study-wide findings and limitations: The quantity of clinical and demographic metadata differed by source and by participant and was supplied without curation.

This clone was seen a single time. The target of this receptor is not known. A read error may produce the germline difference seen at one junction end. A second Seattle source provided samples from volunteer blood donors who had recovered from COVID-19. Collaborating institutions collected whole blood in K2EDTA tubes following their own protocols. For TCRbeta analysis, collaborator samples were shipped as frozen whole blood, as isolated PBMCs, or as DNA extracted from either sample type. The sequence came from a woman between 25 and 40 years old who had recovered from COVID-19. The sequenced material came from peripheral blood.

The CDR3 amino acid sequence is: CASSPRLAGGPSVF. The DNA sequence follows: TGTGCCAGCAGCCCTCGACTAGCGGGAGGCCCTTCAGTCTTC. The V and J genes are TRBV3-1 (or the pseudogene TRBV3-2) and TRBJ2-1; TRBD2 matches 13 bases in the middle. CDR1 and CDR2 were assigned from the germline V gene (reference sequence) as LGHDT and YNNKEL. The CDR3 covers 14 residues, taking in both the cysteine and the phenylalanine. Only the CDR3 portion is preserved as DNA: 42 bases, with reading frame beginning at the first base.